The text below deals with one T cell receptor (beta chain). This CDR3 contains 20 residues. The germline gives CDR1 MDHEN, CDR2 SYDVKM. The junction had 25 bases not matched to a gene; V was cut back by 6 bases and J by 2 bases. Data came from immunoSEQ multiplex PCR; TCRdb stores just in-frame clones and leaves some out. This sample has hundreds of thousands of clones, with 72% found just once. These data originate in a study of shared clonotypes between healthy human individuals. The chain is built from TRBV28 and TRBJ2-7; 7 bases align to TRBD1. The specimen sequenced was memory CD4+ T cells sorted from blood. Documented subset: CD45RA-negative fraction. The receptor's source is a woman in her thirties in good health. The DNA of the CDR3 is TGTGCCAGCAGCCCGTTTTTCCCCTCGGGACAGAAGCGAATAACCTACGAGCAGTACTTC. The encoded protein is CASSPFFPSGQKRITYEQYF. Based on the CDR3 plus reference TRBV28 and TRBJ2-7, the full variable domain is DVKVTQSSRYLVKRTGEKVFLECVQDMDHENMFWYRQDPGLGLRLIYFSYDVKMKEKGDIPEGYSVSREKKERFSLILESASTNQTSMYLCASSPFFPSGQKRITYEQYFGPGTRLTVT.